The 13 T cell receptor beta chains in this list originate from one sample, sequenced in a study of T cells in narcolepsy. Generated by immunoSEQ multiplex PCR, the TCRdb table keeps only in-frame clones and is missing some. The data contain 24,000 or so clones, approximately 84% of them seen just once; the ten biggest clones take up about 1.3%. Sequencing was done on a sample of CD45RA- memory CD4+ T cells from PBMCs. All receptors derive from a human donor with narcolepsy.

The chain couples TRBV19 to TRBJ1-6; 11 nucleotides match TRBD1. V trimming: 4 bases; J trimming: 7 bases; junction bases outside the gene matches: 6. The CDR3 spans 16 residues. The germline V gene has CDR1 LNHDA and CDR2 SQIVND (reference sequence). The CDR3 reads CASSTMDRGRNSPLHF. DNA for the CDR3: TGTGCCAGTAGTACCATGGACAGGGGGCGGAATTCACCCCTCCACTTT.

The CDR3: CASSPTGNSYEQYF. The CDR3 DNA reads TGTGCCAGCTCACCAACAGGGAACTCCTACGAGCAGTACTTC. V gene TRBV18 combines with J gene TRBJ2-7; possibly TRBD1 for D (6 bases). Deletions cut 2 bases from V and 0 bases from J, with 8 bases between. The germline V gene encodes CDR1 KGHSH and CDR2 LQKENI. This CDR3 has 14 residues.

The chain has TRBV10-3 and TRBJ2-3; D may be TRBD2 (6 bases). The V end lost 10 bases, the J end lost 0 bases, and 14 bases lay between the germline ends. This CDR3 is 14 amino acids long. Germline CDR1 is ENHRY and CDR2 is SYGVKD. CDR3 in amino acids: CATALAASTDTQYF. CDR3 nucleotides: TGTGCCACCGCCTTAGCGGCTAGCACAGATACGCAGTATTTT.

The chain uses TRBV10-3 and TRBJ1-1; possible D gene TRBD1, 5 bases. The germline gives CDR1 ENHRY, CDR2 SYGVKD. The CDR3 is made up of 13 amino acids. Trimming pared 6 bases from V and 1 base from J, leaving 9 bases between. CDR3 residues: CAIRGTENTEAFF. The CDR3 coding sequence is TGTGCCATCAGGGGGACGGAGAACACTGAAGCTTTCTTT.

The gene calls are TRBV30 and TRBJ2-1; 14 bases are a match to TRBD2. J lost 9 bases, V lost 0 bases, and 22 bases had no gene match. The CDR3 runs to 21 residues. CDR1 is GTSNPN, CDR2 SVGIG, per germline (reference sequence). The CDR3 bases are TGTGCCTGGAGTGTATTAGTAAAGGCGGAAAGACTAGCGGGAGGGCGGAGTGAGCAGTTCTTC. Encoded protein: CAWSVLVKAERLAGGRSEQFF.

This sequence joins TRBV18 and TRBJ2-2; no reliable D call. Germline assignment: CDR1 KGHSH and CDR2 LQKENI. V was pared by 3 bases and J by 4 bases, with 12 bases between. This CDR3 contains 15 residues. The CDR3 sequence: CASSPEPSSTGELFF. Written as DNA, the CDR3 is TGTGCCAGCTCACCGGAACCATCATCCACCGGGGAGCTGTTTTTT.

The chain recombines TRBV6-1 with TRBJ2-7; 9 bases are shared with TRBD1. The CDR3 consists of 14 residues. Germline CDR1 is MNHNS and CDR2 is SASEGT. Trimming cost V 6 bases and J 5 bases; bases outside gene matches: 8. Written as DNA, the CDR3 is TGTGCCAGCAGGAGGCCCGGGACAGGGAACGAGCAGTACTTC. It is translated as CASRRPGTGNEQYF.

The chain links TRBV4-3 to TRBJ2-7, with D possibly TRBD2 on 7 matching bases. Germline values: CDR1 LGHNA, CDR2 YSLEER. The V end was cut by 1 base, the J end by 13 bases, with 17 bases between. CDR3 length: 13 residues. The CDR3: CASSQVGGDLLYF. For the CDR3, the DNA is TGCGCCAGCAGCCAAGTAGGGGGGGACCTTTTATACTTC.

The chain carries TRBV5-1 and TRBJ1-2, with 9 nucleotides matching TRBD1. The CDR3 extends over 15 amino acids. Germline CDR1 and CDR2: SGHRS and YFSETQ. With V trimmed by 4 bases and J by 3 bases, 7 bases remained unmatched. The CDR3, as DNA: TGCGCCAGCAGCCAACTTGACAGGGGGGACTATGGCTACACCTTC. This gives the protein CASSQLDRGDYGYTF.

The chain combines TRBV5-6 with TRBJ2-3, with D possibly being TRBD2 (6 bases). V was clipped by 6 bases and J by 2 bases, with 10 bases between them. From germline, CDR1 is SGHDT and CDR2 YYEEEE. The CDR3 extends over 13 amino acids. CDR3 DNA: TGTGCCAGCACCGGGAGTCTCACAGATACGCAGTATTTT. Its protein is CASTGSLTDTQYF.

The chain recombines TRBV5-6 with TRBJ1-5; no clear D. Germline values: CDR1 SGHDT, CDR2 YYEEEE. Trimming left V 0 bases short and J 4 bases short, with 14 bases between. CDR3 length equals 16 residues. The CDR3 DNA sequence: TGTGCCAGCAGCTTGGGGGCGGGGTTAGCAAATCAGCCCCAGCATTTT. This codes for CASSLGAGLANQPQHF.

The rearrangement links TRBV7-9 to TRBJ1-1; D uncertain. Trimming left V 2 bases short and J 10 bases short, with 11 bases between. In germline, CDR1 is SEHNR, CDR2 FQNEAQ (reference sequence). The CDR3 consists of 12 residues. CDR3 nucleotide sequence: TGTGCCAGCAGCTTATCCTTCCCTTTAGCTTTCTTT. Translating gives CASSLSFPLAFF.

V is TRBV6-5 and J is TRBJ2-1; 8 positions match TRBD1. V lost 6 bases, J lost 8 bases, and 9 bases stayed unmatched. The CDR3 loop spans 14 amino acids. Per germline, CDR1 MNHEY and CDR2 SVGAGI. Here the CDR3 DNA reads TGTGCCAGCAGCAAAGGGACAGGCATCTATGAGCAGTTCTTC. It is translated as CASSKGTGIYEQFF.